This T cell receptor beta chain was found in a study of breast tumors, draining lymph nodes, adjacent tissues. General study findings and limits: Luminal-like breast cancer showed significantly greater tumor-nontumor repertoire similarity than basal-like breast cancer did.

Samples came from axillary lymph nodes draining the breast cancer. Germline V lookup: CDR1 SGHAT, CDR2 FQNNGV. The CDR3 is made up of 12 amino acids. About this clonotype: No antigen is known for it.

TCRdb re-called the multiplex PCR reads with MiXCR, one entry per CDR3 protein. The sample has approximately 150,000 distinct CDR3 sequences, over 25% seen once. The chain combines TRBV11-2 with TRBJ1-3; no clear D. The J call may be mistaken, given a closer DNA end match to TRBJ1-1. Material for sequencing was axillary lymph node tissue. The TCR comes from a female donor with breast cancer. Some clones in this sample may be carry-over from other donors' samples. The CDR3 spells CASSLLRDKAFF. The CDR3 DNA reads TGTGCCAGCAGCCTTTTGAGGGATAAAGCTTTCTTT.